This T cell receptor (beta chain) came from a study of CD8 T cells in ankylosing spondylitis. Findings and limits, study-wide: It appeared that ankylosing spondylitis blood was characterized by a TCR beta motif of several highly homologous variants.

This clonotype was counted at least ten times. Its antigen is as yet unknown. From the 5' RACE reads, TCRdb called clonotypes with MiXCR, one entry per CDR3 protein. The sample has about 500,000 distinct CDR3 sequences, about 5.4% seen once. CDR1 LGHNA and CDR2 YNFKEQ come from the germline V gene. Deletions cut 0 bases from V and 2 bases from J, with 8 bases between. The CDR3 is made up of 15 amino acids. The chain is built from TRBV4-2 and TRBJ2-1; no clear D gene. The sequence was obtained from a male donor with ankylosing spondylitis. Sequencing was performed on blood, either unsorted or a sorted T cell fraction (not recorded which). The CDR3: CASSQDQIAYNEQFF. The CDR3 DNA reads TGTGCCAGCAGCCAAGACCAGATAGCCTACAATGAGCAGTTCTTC.